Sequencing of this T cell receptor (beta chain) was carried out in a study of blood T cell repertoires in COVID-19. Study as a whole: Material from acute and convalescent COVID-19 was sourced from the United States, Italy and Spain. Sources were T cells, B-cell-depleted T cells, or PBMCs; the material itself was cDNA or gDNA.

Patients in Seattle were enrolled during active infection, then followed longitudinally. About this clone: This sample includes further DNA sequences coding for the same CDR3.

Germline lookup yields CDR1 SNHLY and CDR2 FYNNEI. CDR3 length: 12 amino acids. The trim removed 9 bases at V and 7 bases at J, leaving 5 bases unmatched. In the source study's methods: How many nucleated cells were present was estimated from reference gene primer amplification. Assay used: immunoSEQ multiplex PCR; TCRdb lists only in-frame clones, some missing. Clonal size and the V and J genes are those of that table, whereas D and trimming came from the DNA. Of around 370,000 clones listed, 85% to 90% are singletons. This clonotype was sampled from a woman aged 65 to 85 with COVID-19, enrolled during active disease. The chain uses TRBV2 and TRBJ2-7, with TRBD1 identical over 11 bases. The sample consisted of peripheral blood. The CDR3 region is CARGQGAGEQYF. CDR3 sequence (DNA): TGTGCCAGAGGACAGGGGGCTGGTGAGCAGTACTTC. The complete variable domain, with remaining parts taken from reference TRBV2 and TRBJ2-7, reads EPEVTQTPSHQVTQMGQEVILRCVPISNHLYFYWYRQILGQKVEFLVSFYNNEISEKSEIFDDQFSVERPDGSNFTLKIRSTKLEDSAMYFCARGQGAGEQYFGPGTRLTVT.